Sequencing of this TCR beta chain was carried out in a study of shared clonotypes between healthy human individuals. Produced via immunoSEQ multiplex PCR; TCRdb's table is partial and in-frame only. The table lists about 1.4 million clones, more than 95% of them singletons, with approximately 1.1% in the top ten. V lost 3 bases and J 5 bases, leaving 11 bases between the germline ends. The CDR3 has 13 amino acids. The germline V gene has CDR1 MDHEN and CDR2 SYDVKM. Donors were healthy HIV-negative adults without recent acute infections or vaccinations. The rearrangement uses TRBV28 and TRBJ2-7; D call uncertain. Sequenced input: naive CD4+ T cells sorted from blood. Documented subset: CD45RA+ positively selected. The TCR was taken from a young man in good health. The DNA for the CDR3 is TGTGCCAGCAGTTTGAGTTACCGGGACGAGCAGTACTTC. The encoded protein is CASSLSYRDEQYF.